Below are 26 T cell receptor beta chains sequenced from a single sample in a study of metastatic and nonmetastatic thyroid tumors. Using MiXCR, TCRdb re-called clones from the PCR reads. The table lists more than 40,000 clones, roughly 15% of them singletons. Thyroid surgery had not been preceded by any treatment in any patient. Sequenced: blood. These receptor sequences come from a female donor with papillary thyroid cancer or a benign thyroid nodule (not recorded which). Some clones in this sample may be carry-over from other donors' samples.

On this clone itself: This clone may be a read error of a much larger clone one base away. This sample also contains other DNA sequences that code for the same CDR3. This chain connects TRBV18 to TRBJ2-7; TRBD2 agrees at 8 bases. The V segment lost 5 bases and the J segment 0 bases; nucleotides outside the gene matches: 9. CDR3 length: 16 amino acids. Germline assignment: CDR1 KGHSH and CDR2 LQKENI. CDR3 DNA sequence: TGTGCCAGCTCAAGCACCGGGACTAGTGGCTCCTACGAGCAGTACTTC. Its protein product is CASSSTGTSGSYEQYF.

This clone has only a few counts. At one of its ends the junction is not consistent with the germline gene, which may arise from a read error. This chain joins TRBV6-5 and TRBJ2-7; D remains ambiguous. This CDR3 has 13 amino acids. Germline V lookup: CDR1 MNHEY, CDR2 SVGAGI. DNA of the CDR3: TGTGCCAGCAGTTACTCGAGAGTCTACGAGCATTACTTC. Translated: CASSYSRVYEHYF.

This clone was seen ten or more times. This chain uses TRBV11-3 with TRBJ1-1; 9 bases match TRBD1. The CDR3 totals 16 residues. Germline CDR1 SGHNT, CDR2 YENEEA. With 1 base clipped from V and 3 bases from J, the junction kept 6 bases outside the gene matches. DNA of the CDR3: TGTGCCAGCAGCTTAGGATTCCGGGACAGGGACACTGAAGCTTTCTTT. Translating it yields CASSLGFRDRDTEAFF. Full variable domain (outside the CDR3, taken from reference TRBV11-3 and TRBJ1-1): EAGVVQSPRYKIIEKKQPVAFWCNPISGHNTLYWYLQNLGQGPELLIRYENEEAVDDSQLPKDRFSAERLKGVDSTLKIQPAELGDSAVYLCASSLGFRDRDTEAFFGQGTRLTVV.

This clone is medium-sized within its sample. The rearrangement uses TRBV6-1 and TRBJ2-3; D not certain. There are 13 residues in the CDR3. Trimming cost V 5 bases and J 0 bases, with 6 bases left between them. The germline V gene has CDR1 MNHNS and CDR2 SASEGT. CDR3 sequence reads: CASSPPSTDTQYF. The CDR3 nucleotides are TGTGCCAGCAGTCCCCCTAGCACAGATACGCAGTATTTT.

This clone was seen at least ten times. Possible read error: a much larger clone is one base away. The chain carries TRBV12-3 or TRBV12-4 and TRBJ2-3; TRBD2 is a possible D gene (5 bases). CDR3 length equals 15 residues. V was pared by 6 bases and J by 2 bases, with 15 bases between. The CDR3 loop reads CASSRGQELTDTQYF. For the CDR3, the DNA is TGTGCCAGCAGCCGCGGGCAGGAGCTCACAGATACGCAGTATTTT.

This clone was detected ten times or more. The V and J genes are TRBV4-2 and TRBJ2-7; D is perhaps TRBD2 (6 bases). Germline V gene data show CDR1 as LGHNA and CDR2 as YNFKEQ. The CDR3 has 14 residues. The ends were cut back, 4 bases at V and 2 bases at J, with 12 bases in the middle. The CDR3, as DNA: TGTGCCAGCAGCCGGGAGGCTTCCACCTACGAGCAGTACTTC. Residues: CASSREASTYEQYF.

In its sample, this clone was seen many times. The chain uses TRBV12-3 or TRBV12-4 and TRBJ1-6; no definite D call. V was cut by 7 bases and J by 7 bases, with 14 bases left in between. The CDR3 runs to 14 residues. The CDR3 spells CASIKGGENSPLHF. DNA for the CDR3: TGTGCCAGCATTAAGGGAGGAGAAAATTCACCCCTCCACTTT.

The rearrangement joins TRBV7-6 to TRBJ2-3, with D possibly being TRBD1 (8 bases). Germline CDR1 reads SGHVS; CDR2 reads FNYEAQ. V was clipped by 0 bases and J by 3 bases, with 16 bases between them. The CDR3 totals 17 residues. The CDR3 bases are TGTGCCAGCAGCTTAGCCTGGAGCGGGACAGGAACAGATACGCAGTATTTT. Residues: CASSLAWSGTGTDTQYF.

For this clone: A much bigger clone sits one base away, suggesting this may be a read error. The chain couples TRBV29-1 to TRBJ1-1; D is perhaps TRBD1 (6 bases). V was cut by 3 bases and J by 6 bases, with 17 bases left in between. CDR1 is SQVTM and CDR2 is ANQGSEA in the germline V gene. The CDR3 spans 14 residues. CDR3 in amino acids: CSVDLGGLPAEAFF. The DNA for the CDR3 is TGCAGCGTTGACCTGGGGGGGCTTCCCGCTGAAGCTTTCTTT.

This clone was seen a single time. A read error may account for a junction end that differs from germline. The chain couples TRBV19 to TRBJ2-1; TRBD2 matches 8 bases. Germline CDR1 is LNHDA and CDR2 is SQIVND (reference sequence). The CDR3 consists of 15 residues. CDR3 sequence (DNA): TGTGCCCGTAGTCAGGTAGCGGGGCATTACAATGAGAAGTTCTTC. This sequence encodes CARSQVAGHYNEKFF.

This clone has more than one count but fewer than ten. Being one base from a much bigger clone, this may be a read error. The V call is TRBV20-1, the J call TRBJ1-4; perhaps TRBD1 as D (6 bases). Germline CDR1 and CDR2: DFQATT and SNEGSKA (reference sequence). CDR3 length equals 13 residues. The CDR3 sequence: CNAPDSRNEKLFF. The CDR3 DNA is TGCAATGCCCCGGACAGCCGAAATGAAAAACTGTTTTTT.

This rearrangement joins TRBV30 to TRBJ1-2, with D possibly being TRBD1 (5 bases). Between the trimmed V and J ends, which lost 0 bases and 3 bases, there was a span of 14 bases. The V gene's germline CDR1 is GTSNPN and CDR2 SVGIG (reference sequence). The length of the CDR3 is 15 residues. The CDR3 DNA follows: TGTGCCTGGAGTGTACGGGGACCTCGAGACTATGGCTACACCTTC. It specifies CAWSVRGPRDYGYTF.

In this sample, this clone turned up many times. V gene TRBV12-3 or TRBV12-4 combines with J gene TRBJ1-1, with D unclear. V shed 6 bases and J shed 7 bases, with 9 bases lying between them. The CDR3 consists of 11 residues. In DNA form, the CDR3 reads TGTGCCAGCAGCCATACTATTGAAGCTTTCTTT. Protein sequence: CASSHTIEAFF.

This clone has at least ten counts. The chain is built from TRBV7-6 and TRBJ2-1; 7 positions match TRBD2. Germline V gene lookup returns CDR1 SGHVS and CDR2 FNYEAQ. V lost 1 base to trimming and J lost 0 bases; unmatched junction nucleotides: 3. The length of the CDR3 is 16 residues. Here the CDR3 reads CASSLEGGPSYNEQFF. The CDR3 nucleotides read TGTGCCAGCAGCTTAGAGGGAGGGCCCTCCTACAATGAGCAGTTCTTC.

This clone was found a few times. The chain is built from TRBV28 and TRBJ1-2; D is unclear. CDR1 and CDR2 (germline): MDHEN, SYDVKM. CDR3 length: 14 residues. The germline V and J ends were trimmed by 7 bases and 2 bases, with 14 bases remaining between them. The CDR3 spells CASTPMGKNYGYTF. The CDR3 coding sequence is TGTGCCAGCACACCCATGGGGAAAAACTATGGCTACACCTTC.

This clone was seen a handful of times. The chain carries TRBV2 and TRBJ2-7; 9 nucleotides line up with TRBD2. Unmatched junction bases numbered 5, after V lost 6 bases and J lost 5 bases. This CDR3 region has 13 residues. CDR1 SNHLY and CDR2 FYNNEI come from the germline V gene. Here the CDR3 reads CASRGTSTDEQYF. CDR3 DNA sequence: TGTGCCAGCAGGGGGACTAGCACCGACGAGCAGTACTTC.

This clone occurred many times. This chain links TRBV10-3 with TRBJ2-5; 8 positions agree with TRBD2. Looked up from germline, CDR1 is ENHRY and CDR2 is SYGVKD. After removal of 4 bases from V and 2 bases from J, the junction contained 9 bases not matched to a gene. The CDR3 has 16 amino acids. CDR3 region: CAISGGSSGPQETQYF. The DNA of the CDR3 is TGTGCCATCAGTGGCGGGTCTAGCGGGCCTCAAGAGACCCAGTACTTC.

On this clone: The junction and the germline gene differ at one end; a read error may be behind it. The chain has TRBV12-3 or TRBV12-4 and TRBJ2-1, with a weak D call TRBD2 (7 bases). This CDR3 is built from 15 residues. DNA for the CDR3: TGTGTCAGCAGTTTAGTGTGGGAGGGGGACAATGAGCAGTTCTTC. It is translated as CVSSLVWEGDNEQFF.

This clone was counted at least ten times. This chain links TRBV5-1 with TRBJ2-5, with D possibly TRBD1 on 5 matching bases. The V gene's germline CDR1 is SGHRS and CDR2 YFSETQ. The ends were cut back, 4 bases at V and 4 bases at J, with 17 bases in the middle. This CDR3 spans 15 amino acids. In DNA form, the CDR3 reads TGCGCCAGCAGCCCAAGGACACGCTATGGAGAGACCCAGTACTTC. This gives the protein CASSPRTRYGETQYF.

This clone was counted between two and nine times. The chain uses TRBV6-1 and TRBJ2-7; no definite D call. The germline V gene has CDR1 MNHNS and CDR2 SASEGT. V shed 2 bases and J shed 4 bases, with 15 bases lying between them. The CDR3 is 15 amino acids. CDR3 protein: CASSESMSGRYEQYF. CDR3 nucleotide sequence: TGTGCCAGCAGTGAAAGCATGTCGGGCAGATACGAGCAGTACTTC.

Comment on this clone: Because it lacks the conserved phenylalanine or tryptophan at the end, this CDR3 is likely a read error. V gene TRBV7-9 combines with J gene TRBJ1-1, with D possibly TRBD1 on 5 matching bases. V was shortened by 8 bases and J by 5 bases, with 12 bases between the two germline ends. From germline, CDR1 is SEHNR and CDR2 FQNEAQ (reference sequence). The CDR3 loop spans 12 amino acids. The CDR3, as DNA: TGTGCCAGCGGGTTTGGGGGTACTGAAGCTTTCCTT. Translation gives CASGFGGTEAFL.

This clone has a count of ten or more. The CDR3 DNA sequence: TGTGCCAGCAGCCAAGGGTGGACGGATTCACCCCTCCACTTT. It specifies CASSQGWTDSPLHF. The chain links TRBV14 to TRBJ1-6; D call uncertain. Germline V gene lookup returns CDR1 SGHDN and CDR2 FVKESK. The CDR3 loop spans 14 amino acids. V lost 1 base and J 8 bases, leaving 9 bases between the germline ends.

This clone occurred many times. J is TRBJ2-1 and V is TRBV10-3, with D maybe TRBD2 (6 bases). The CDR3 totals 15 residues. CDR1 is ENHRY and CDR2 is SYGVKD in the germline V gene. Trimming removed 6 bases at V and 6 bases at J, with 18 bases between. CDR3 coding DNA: TGTGCCATCAGAGACGGTGAAGCGGGTGGCAATGAGCAGTTCTTC. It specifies CAIRDGEAGGNEQFF.

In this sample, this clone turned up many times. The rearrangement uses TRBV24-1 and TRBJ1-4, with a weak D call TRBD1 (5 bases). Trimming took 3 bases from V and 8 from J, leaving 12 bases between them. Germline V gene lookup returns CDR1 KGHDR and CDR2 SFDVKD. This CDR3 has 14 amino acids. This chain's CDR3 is CATSDQGSEEKLFF. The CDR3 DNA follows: TGTGCCACCAGTGATCAGGGTTCGGAGGAAAAACTGTTTTTT.

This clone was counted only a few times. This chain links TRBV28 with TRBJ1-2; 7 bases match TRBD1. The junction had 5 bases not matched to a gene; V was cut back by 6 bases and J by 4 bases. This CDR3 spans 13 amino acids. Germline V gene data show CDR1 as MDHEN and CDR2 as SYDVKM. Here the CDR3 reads CASSSGQVYGYTF. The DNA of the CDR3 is TGTGCCAGCAGCTCCGGACAGGTCTATGGCTACACCTTC.

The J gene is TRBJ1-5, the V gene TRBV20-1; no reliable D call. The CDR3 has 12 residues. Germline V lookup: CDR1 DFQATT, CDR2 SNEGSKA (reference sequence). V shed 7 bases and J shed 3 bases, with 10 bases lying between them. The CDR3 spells CSVTQSNQPQHF. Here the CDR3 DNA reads TGCAGTGTCACACAGTCCAATCAGCCCCAGCATTTT.